The clone carrying this T cell receptor (beta chain) was picked up a small number of times. Its specificity is not known. There are 15 residues in the CDR3. Per germline, CDR1 SGHRS and CDR2 YFSETQ. V gave up 4 bases and J gave up 4 bases; unmatched junction bases: 6. Via MiXCR, TCRdb re-called the 5' RACE reads, giving one row per CDR3 protein. Of more than 150,000 distinct CDR3 sequences in the sample, 11% were seen once. The data were taken from a study of T-cell memory formation after mild COVID-19. Study-wide results and caveats: Cross-reactive memory apparently joined, as some responding clones appeared in pre-infection memory. Researchers could not confirm that second-wave clones peaking on day 37 targeted SARS-CoV-2. Later expanders leaned CD4+, whereas clones that contracted between day 15 and 85 were balanced CD4/CD8.

The chain has TRBV5-1 and TRBJ2-3, with 10 positions matching TRBD1. This TCR derives from a man younger than 35 who had mild COVID-19 (a few samples of this study predate the infection). Cell type and time point are not known. Sequencing was carried out using PBMCs or a T cell subset sorted from them (not recorded which). The CDR3 spells CASSEPGQGSDTQYF. CDR3 DNA: TGCGCCAGCAGCGAGCCGGGACAGGGGTCAGATACGCAGTATTTT.